These 15 T cell receptor beta chains came from one sample sequenced in a study of cytomegalovirus exposure and HLA in healthy donors. Use of 60 Vbeta and 13 Jbeta primers characterized the PCR. Sequencing was performed with immunoSEQ multiplex PCR; in TCRdb, only in-frame clones are kept and a portion is missing. The sample contains 150,000 to 200,000 clones, over 70% of which appear only once. The sequenced material came from PBMCs. These receptors came from a woman under 30 in good health and CMV-seropositive.

The sample holds a few counts of this clone. V usage is TRBV7-2 and J usage is TRBJ2-3; no firm D call. Germline V gene lookup returns CDR1 SGHTA and CDR2 FQGNSA. The CDR3 consists of 13 residues. V lost 6 bases and J 2 bases, leaving 9 bases between the germline ends. CDR3 bases: TGTGCCAGCAGTACTTGGGCCACAGATACGCAGTATTTT. Residues: CASSTWATDTQYF.

The chain has TRBV14 and TRBJ2-6; 8 bases map to TRBD2. V shed 4 bases and J 0 bases; nucleotides not matched to a gene: 8. In germline, CDR1 is SGHDN, CDR2 FVKESK. The CDR3 runs 18 residues. The CDR3 DNA sequence: TGTGCCAGCAGCCGCCGAGGACTAGCCCGCTCTGGGGCCAACGTCCTGACTTTC. It codes for CASSRRGLARSGANVLTF. The full variable domain, its missing parts supplied by reference TRBV14 and TRBJ2-6, is EAGVTQFPSHSVIEKGQTVTLRCDPISGHDNLYWYRRVMGKEIKFLLHFVKESKQDESGMPNNRFLAERTGGTYSTLKVQPAELEDSGVYFCASSRRGLARSGANVLTFGAGSRLTVL.

The chain is built from TRBV11-3 and TRBJ2-7; 8 nucleotides agree with TRBD1. Germline V lookup: CDR1 SGHNT, CDR2 YENEEA. V was pared by 5 bases and J by 5 bases, with 14 bases of the junction left unmatched. This CDR3 has 16 residues. DNA of the CDR3: TGTGCCAGCAGCCCTACACCCGGACAGGGTATCCACGAGCAGTACTTC. It codes for CASSPTPGQGIHEQYF.

The DNA for the CDR3 is TGTGCCAGCACCCTCTTAGCGGGGGGTAGCAACACCGGGGAGCTGTTTTTT. Amino acids: CASTLLAGGSNTGELFF. The V gene is TRBV7-2, the J gene TRBJ2-2; 10 nucleotides line up with TRBD2. Germline CDR1 SGHTA, CDR2 FQGNSA. This CDR3 is built from 17 residues. J lost 2 bases, V lost 7 bases, and 10 bases had no gene match.

For the CDR3, the DNA is TGTGCCAGCACACGACAGCCTACAACCGGGGAGCTGTTTTTT. This codes for CASTRQPTTGELFF. The rearrangement uses TRBV6-6 and TRBJ2-2, with a tentative D call TRBD1 (5 bases). Germline V gives CDR1 MNHNY, CDR2 SVGAGI (reference sequence). CDR3 length: 14 residues. V shed 7 bases and J shed 5 bases, with 14 bases lying between them.

This clone was recorded only once. This sequence joins TRBV5-1 and TRBJ2-5; 7 bases agree with TRBD2. V shed 2 bases and J 3 bases; nucleotides not matched to a gene: 10. The CDR3 contains 16 residues. The germline CDR1 and CDR2 sequences are SGHRS and YFSETQ. The CDR3 sequence: CASSFGWASGKETQYF. The CDR3 DNA reads TGCGCCAGCAGCTTTGGTTGGGCTAGCGGTAAAGAGACCCAGTACTTC.

V and J are TRBV21-1 and TRBJ1-5; TRBD1 was called by the table and not checked on the DNA. TRBV21-1 is a recognized pseudogene. The CDR3 length is 16 residues. CDR3 sequence (DNA): TGTGCCAGCAGCAAAGGAACAGACCATAGCAATCAGCCCCAGCATTTT. Translated: CASSKGTDHSNQPQHF.

V gene TRBV5-1 combines with J gene TRBJ2-5, with D possibly being TRBD1 (6 bases). CDR1 SGHRS and CDR2 YFSETQ come from the germline V gene. Trimming removed 6 bases at V and 4 bases at J, with 16 bases between. This CDR3 comprises 14 residues. For the CDR3, the DNA is TGCGCCAGCACCCCCCTTGGCAGGGGAGAGACCCAGTACTTC. Translation gives CASTPLGRGETQYF.

Details on this clone: The sample carries other DNA sequences with the same CDR3. J is TRBJ2-3 and V is TRBV6-4; TRBD1 matches at 12 bases. Unmatched junction bases numbered 1, after V lost 2 bases and J lost 4 bases. The CDR3 covers 15 residues. Germline V gene data show CDR1 as MRHNA and CDR2 as SNTAGT. The CDR3 DNA follows: TGTGCCAGCAGTGACGGGACAGGGGGCGCAGATACGCAGTATTTT. Translating it yields CASSDGTGGADTQYF.

The chain employs TRBV9 and TRBJ1-5; TRBD1 matches at 10 bases. The germline gives CDR1 SGDLS, CDR2 YYNGEE. This CDR3 has 17 amino acids. J was trimmed by 0 bases and V by 4 bases; bases with no gene match: 7. CDR3 sequence reads: CASSKRTGGYSNQPQHF. The DNA of the CDR3 is TGTGCCAGCAGCAAACGGACAGGGGGGTATAGCAATCAGCCCCAGCATTTT.

As for this clone: Other DNA sequences within the sample encode an identical CDR3. This rearrangement joins TRBV30 to TRBJ1-6; possible D gene TRBD1, 6 bases. V shed 2 bases and J shed 8 bases, with 10 bases lying between them. The germline CDR1 and CDR2 sequences are GTSNPN and SVGIG (reference sequence). The CDR3 extends over 13 amino acids. Written as DNA, the CDR3 is TGTGCCTGGAGTAATACAGGGTATTCACCCCTCCACTTT. Protein product: CAWSNTGYSPLHF.

This clone turned up a few times. This chain links TRBV7-6 with TRBJ2-3; 8 positions agree with TRBD2. J was trimmed by 4 bases and V by 1 base; bases with no gene match: 10. CDR3 length equals 17 residues. Germline CDR1 is SGHVS and CDR2 is FNYEAQ. The CDR3 bases are TGTGCCAGCAGCTTAGTGGGTCCGGGACTAGTGTCAGATACGCAGTATTTT. Protein sequence: CASSLVGPGLVSDTQYF. Looking up the rest from reference TRBV7-6 and TRBJ2-3 gives the full variable domain: GAGVSQSPRYKVTKRGQDVALRCDPISGHVSLYWYRQALGQGPEFLTYFNYEAQQDKSGLPNDRFSAERPEGSISTLTIQRTEQRDSAMYRCASSLVGPGLVSDTQYFGPGTRLTVL.

V gene TRBV27 combines with J gene TRBJ2-7, with D maybe TRBD1 (5 bases). The CDR3 is 13 residues long. Trimming took off 4 bases at V and 3 bases at J, with 10 bases between the two ends. Germline assignment: CDR1 MNHEY and CDR2 SMNVEV (reference sequence). The DNA of the CDR3 is TGTGCCAGCAGTTCCGACAGCAACTACGAGCAGTACTTC. Amino acids: CASSSDSNYEQYF.

Comment on this clone: At one boundary the junction diverges from the germline segment, which might be a read error. The chain employs TRBV6-1 and TRBJ2-5, with 12 bases fitting TRBD2. There are 17 residues in the CDR3. Germline V gene data show CDR1 as MNHNS and CDR2 as SASEGT. The CDR3 DNA reads as TGTGCCAGCAGTGAAGAGGCTAGCGGGGGGGCCGTAGAGGCCCAGTACTTC. Translation: CASSEEASGGAVEAQYF.

This rearrangement joins TRBV5-1 to TRBJ1-2, with D possibly matching TRBD1 (6 bases). The CDR3 extends over 17 amino acids. With 5 bases removed from V and 3 bases from J, the gap between germline ends came to 23 bases. Germline values: CDR1 SGHRS, CDR2 YFSETQ. The CDR3 sequence: CASSHPVLGGGDYGYTF. The CDR3 nucleotides are TGCGCCAGCAGTCACCCCGTCCTCGGTGGGGGCGACTATGGCTACACCTTC.